This T cell receptor beta chain stems from a study of T-cell memory formation after mild COVID-19. This clonotype was observed a few times. MiXCR, run by TCRdb on the 5' RACE reads, gives a single entry per CDR3 protein. Counted here are under 600,000 distinct CDR3 sequences, less than 25% occurring once; the ten biggest clones make up under 8.5%. CDR3 length equals 14 residues. Trimming stripped 5 bases from V and 0 bases from J, with 8 bases between. Per germline, CDR1 SGHRS and CDR2 YFSETQ. The specimen sequenced was PBMCs or a T cell subset sorted from them (not recorded which). This TCR was recovered from an adult woman who had mild COVID-19 (a few samples of this study predate the infection). Cell type and time point are not known. The J gene is TRBJ1-4, the V gene TRBV5-1; the D is unclear. The chain's CDR3 is CASSARSTNEKLFF. CDR3 coding DNA: TGCGCCAGCAGTGCGAGATCAACTAATGAAAAACTGTTTTTT.